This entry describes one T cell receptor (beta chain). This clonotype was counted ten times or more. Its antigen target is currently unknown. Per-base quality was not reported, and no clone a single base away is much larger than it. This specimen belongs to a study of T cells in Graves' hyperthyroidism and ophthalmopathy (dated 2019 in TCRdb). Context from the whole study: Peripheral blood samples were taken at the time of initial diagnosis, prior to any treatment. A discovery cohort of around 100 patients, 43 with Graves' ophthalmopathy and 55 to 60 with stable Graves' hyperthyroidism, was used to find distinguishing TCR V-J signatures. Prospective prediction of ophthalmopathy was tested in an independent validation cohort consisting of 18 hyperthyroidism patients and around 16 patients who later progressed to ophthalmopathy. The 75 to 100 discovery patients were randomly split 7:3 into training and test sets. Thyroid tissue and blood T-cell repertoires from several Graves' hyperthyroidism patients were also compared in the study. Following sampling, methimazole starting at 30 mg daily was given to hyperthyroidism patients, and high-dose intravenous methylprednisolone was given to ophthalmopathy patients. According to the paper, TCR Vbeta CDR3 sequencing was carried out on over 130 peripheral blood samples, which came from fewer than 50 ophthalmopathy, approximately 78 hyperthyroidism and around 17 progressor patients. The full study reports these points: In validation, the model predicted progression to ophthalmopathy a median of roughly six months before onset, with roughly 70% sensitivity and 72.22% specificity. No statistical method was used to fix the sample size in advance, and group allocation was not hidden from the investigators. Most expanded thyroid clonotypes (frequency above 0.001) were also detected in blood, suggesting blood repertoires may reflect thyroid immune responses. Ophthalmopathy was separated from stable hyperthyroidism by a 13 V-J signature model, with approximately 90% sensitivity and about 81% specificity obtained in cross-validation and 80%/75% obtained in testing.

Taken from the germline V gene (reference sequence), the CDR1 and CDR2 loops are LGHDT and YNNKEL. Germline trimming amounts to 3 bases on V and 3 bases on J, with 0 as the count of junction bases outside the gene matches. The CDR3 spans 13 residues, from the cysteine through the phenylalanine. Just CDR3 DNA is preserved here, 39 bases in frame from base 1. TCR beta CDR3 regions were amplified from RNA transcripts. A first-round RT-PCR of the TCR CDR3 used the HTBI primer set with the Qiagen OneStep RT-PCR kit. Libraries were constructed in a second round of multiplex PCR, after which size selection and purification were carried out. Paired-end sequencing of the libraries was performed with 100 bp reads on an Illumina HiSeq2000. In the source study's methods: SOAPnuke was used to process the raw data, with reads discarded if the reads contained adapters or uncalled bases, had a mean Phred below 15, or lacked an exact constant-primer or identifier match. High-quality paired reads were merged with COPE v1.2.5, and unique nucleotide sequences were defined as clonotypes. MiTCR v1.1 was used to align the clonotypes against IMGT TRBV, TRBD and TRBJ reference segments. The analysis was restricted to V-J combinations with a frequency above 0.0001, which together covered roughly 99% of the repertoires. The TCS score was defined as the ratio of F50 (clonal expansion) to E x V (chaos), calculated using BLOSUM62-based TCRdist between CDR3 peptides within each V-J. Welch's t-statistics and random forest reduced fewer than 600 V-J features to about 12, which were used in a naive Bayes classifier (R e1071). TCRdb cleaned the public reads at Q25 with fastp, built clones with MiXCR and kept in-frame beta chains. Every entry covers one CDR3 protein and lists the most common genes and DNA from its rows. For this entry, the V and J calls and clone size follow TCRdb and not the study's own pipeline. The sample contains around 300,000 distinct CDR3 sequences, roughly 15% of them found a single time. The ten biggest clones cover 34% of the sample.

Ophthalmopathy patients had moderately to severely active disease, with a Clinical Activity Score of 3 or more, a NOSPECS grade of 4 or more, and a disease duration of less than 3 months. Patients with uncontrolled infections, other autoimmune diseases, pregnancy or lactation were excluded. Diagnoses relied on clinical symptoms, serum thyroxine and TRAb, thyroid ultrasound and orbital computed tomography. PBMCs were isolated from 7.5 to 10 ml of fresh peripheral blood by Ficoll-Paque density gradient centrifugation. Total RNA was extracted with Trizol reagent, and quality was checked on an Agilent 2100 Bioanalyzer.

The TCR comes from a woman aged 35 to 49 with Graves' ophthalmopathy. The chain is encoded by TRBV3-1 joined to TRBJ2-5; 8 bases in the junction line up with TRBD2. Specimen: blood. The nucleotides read TGTGCCAGCAGCCAGCGGGGGGAAGAGACCCAGTACTTC. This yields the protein CASSQRGEETQYF.